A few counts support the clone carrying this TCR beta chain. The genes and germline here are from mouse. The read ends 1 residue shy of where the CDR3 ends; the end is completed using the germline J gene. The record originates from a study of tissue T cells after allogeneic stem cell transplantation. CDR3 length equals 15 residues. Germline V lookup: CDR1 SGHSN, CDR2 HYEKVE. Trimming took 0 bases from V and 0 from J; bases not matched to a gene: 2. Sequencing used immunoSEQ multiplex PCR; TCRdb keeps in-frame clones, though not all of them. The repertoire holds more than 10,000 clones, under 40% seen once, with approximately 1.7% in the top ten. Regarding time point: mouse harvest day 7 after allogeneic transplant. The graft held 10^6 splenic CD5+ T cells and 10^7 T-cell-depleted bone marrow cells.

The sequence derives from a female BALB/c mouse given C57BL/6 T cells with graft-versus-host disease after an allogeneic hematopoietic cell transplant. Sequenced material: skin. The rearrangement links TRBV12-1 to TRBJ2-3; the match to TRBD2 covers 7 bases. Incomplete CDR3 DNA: TGTGCCAGCTCTCTCGGCTGGGGGAGTGCAGAAACGCTGTAT. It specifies CASSLGWGSAETLY. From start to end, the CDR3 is CASSLGWGSAETLYF.